A single sample is the source of the 10 T cell receptor beta chains below, sequenced in a study of PD-L1 blockade in urothelial cancer. Profiling relied on immunoSEQ multiplex PCR, and the TCRdb table lists in-frame clones only, not all of them. The data contain some 53,000 clones, approximately 75% of them singletons. Here the sequenced sample was PBMCs, taken around atezolizumab (anti-PD-L1) treatment. These receptors were taken from an older man with urothelial cancer.

This clone was seen a few times. J is TRBJ1-3 and V is TRBV2; 7 nucleotides line up with TRBD1. Trimming took 3 bases from V and 4 from J; bases not matched to a gene: 6. The CDR3 has 15 residues. Germline CDR1 reads SNHLY; CDR2 reads FYNNEI. The CDR3: CASSDTTGSGNTIYF. The CDR3 nucleotides are TGTGCCAGCAGTGATACGACAGGGTCAGGAAACACCATATATTTT.

The CDR3 DNA is TGTGCCAGCAGCTATCGGAGCAATGAGCAGTTCTTC. Translating gives CASSYRSNEQFF. The chain has TRBV5-8 and TRBJ2-1, with D unclear. The V end was cut by 3 bases, the J end by 6 bases, with 7 bases between. This CDR3 has 12 residues. Germline CDR1 SGHTS, CDR2 YDEGEE.

This rearrangement joins TRBV27 to TRBJ2-7, with TRBD1 matching over 8 bases. The CDR3 runs to 15 residues. Trimming took 2 bases from V and 2 from J; bases not matched to a gene: 5. CDR1 MNHEY and CDR2 SMNVEV come from the germline V gene (reference sequence). The CDR3, as DNA: TGTGCCAGCAGTTTAGGGGGGACAGGAGCCTACGAGCAGTACTTC. Its translation is CASSLGGTGAYEQYF.

The chain combines TRBV6-1 with TRBJ1-1; D is undetermined. Germline CDR1 MNHNS, CDR2 SASEGT. Trimming removed 8 bases at V and 0 bases at J, with 13 bases between. The CDR3 has 14 residues. The CDR3 sequence is CASSLGGMNTEAFF. Written as DNA, the CDR3 is TGTGCCAGCTCCTTGGGCGGGATGAACACTGAAGCTTTCTTT.

The V call is TRBV19, the J call TRBJ1-3; D call uncertain. V dropped 3 bases and J dropped 9 bases, with 15 bases sitting between them. The CDR3 has 14 amino acids. The germline CDR1 and CDR2 sequences are LNHDA and SQIVND (reference sequence). CDR3 sequence (DNA): TGTGCCAGTAGTATCCGGGTTAGACCTGCCACCATATATTTT. It encodes CASSIRVRPATIYF.

The genes are TRBV28 and TRBJ1-2; tentative D call: TRBD1 (5 bases). The V end lost 3 bases, the J end lost 8 bases, and 10 bases lay between the germline ends. Germline V CDR1 and CDR2: MDHEN, SYDVKM. The CDR3 has 12 residues. CDR3 protein: CASSLSGKGYTF. In DNA, the CDR3 is TGTGCCAGCAGTTTGTCAGGGAAGGGCTACACCTTC.

The gene calls are TRBV5-1 and TRBJ2-3, with 11 bases fitting TRBD2. Germline values: CDR1 SGHRS, CDR2 YFSETQ. V lost 4 bases and J lost 1; bases outside the gene matches: 5. This CDR3 is 16 amino acids long. CDR3 loop: CASSTLAGGRTDTQYF. CDR3 DNA sequence: TGCGCCAGCAGCACGCTAGCGGGGGGCCGCACAGATACGCAGTATTTT.

The rearrangement joins TRBV28 to TRBJ1-1, with 8 bases matching TRBD1. V shed 7 bases and J 1 base; nucleotides not matched to a gene: 14. Germline CDR1 MDHEN, CDR2 SYDVKM. The CDR3 totals 17 residues. CDR3 nucleotide sequence: TGTGCCAGCAAGGGCTTCGGCAGGGGGCTTGGGAACACTGAAGCTTTCTTT. It is translated as CASKGFGRGLGNTEAFF.

The gene calls are TRBV5-1 and TRBJ2-3; perhaps TRBD1 as D (6 bases). The V gene lost 4 bases and the J gene lost 6 bases, with 15 bases spanning the gap. The CDR3 sequence is 14 residues long. Germline loops: CDR1 SGHRS, CDR2 YFSETQ. In DNA, the CDR3 is TGCGCCAGCAGCGGCAACAGGGATGCGGATACGCAGTATTTT. Residues: CASSGNRDADTQYF.

This clone was seen a single time. The chain uses TRBV5-1 and TRBJ2-5; the match to TRBD2 covers 14 bases. The CDR3 length is 18 residues. Germline V lookup: CDR1 SGHRS, CDR2 YFSETQ. After removal of 0 bases from V and 4 bases from J, the junction contained 8 bases not matched to a gene. CDR3 sequence (DNA): TGCGCCAGCAGCTTGGGACTAGCGGGAGGGTTGAAGTTAGAGACCCAGTACTTC. This gives the protein CASSLGLAGGLKLETQYF.